Listed here is a single T cell receptor beta chain. The CDR3 length is 13 residues. V lost 3 bases, J lost 7 bases, and 12 bases lay in between. Germline-derived CDR1 and CDR2 are MDHEN and SYDVKM. The data are from a study of ipilimumab plus nivolumab after autologous stem cell transplantation. This table comes from immunoSEQ multiplex PCR, and its TCRdb copy is limited to in-frame clones, with some not included. The repertoire holds tens of thousands of clones, with 80% to 95% as singletons. This receptor was obtained from a male donor with multiple myeloma. The sample in question was PBMCs, obtained in a trial of ipilimumab plus nivolumab as post-transplant consolidation. The rearrangement joins TRBV28 to TRBJ1-1; no firm D call. The CDR3: CASSFRGRVEAFF. The CDR3 nucleotides are TGTGCCAGCAGTTTTAGAGGTCGGGTTGAAGCTTTCTTT.